The entry below describes one TCR beta chain. Participant-given clinical history determined each cohort assignment. Recovered status in Cohort 3 required two negative PCRs, clearance, or symptom resolution. This entry is derived from a study of blood T cell repertoires in COVID-19. For the study at large: Nucleic acid was either cDNA or gDNA, and it came from T cells, B-cell-depleted T cells, or PBMCs.

Germline V gene data show CDR1 as LGHNA and CDR2 as YNFKEQ. The junction had 10 bases not matched to a gene; V was cut back by 4 bases and J by 8 bases. The CDR3 runs to 15 residues. The repertoire was sequenced with immunoSEQ multiplex PCR; TCRdb's copy has only in-frame clones and lacks some. The table includes 250,000 to 300,000 clones, around nine tenths detected once. This TCR came from a woman aged 25 to 39 who had recovered from COVID-19. Sequencing input: PBMCs or T cells enriched from blood (not recorded which). This chain connects TRBV4-2 to TRBJ2-2; 7 bases line up with TRBD1. The CDR3 bases are TGTGCCAGCAGCCCCCAGGACAGGCGCGGGGGGGAGCTGTTTTTT. Translated: CASSPQDRRGGELFF.